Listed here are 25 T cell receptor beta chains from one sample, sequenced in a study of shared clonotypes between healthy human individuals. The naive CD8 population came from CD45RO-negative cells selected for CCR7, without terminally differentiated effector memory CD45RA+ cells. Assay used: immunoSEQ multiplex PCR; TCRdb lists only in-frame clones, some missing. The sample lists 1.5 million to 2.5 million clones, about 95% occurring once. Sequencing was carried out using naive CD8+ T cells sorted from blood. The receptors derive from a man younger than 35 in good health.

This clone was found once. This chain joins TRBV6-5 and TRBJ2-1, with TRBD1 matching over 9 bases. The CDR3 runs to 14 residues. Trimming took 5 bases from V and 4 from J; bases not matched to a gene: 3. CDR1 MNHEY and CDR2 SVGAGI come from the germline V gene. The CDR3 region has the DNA TGTGCCAGCAGTGATGGGACAGGGTACAATGAGCAGTTCTTC. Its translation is CASSDGTGYNEQFF.

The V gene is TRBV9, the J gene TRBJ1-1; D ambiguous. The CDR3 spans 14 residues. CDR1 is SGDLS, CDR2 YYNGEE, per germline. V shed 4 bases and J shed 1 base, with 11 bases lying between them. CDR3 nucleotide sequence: TGTGCCAGCAGCCGAGGGCACCCGAACACTGAAGCTTTCTTT. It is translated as CASSRGHPNTEAFF.

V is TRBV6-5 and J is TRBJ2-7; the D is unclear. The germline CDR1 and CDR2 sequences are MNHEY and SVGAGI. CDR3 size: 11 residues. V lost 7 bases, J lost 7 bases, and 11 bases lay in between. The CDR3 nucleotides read TGTGCCAGCACTTCAGGACCGGAGCAGTACTTC. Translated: CASTSGPEQYF.

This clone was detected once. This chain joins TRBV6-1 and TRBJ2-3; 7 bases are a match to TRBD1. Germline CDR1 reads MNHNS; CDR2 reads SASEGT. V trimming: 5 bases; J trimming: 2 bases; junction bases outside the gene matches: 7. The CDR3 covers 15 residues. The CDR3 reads CASSPWDSTTDTQYF. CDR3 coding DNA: TGTGCCAGCAGTCCATGGGACAGTACCACAGATACGCAGTATTTT.

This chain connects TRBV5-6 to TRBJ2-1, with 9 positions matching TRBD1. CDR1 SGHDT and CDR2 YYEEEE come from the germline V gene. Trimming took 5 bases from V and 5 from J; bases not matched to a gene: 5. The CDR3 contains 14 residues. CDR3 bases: TGTGCCAGCAGGTACGGGACAGGGAACAATGAGCAGTTCTTC. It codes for CASRYGTGNNEQFF.

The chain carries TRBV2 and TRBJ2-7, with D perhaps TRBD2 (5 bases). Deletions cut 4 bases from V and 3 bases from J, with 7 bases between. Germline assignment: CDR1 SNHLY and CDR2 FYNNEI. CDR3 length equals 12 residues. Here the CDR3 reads CASSGTYYEQYF. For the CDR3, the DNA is TGTGCCAGCAGTGGGACTTACTACGAGCAGTACTTC.

CDR3 protein: CASSVGTGQLNWQFF. DNA of the CDR3: TGTGCCAGCAGCGTAGGGACAGGGCAGCTTAATTGGCAGTTCTTC. The V gene is TRBV7-9, the J gene TRBJ2-1; TRBD1 matches at 9 bases. The V and J ends lost 5 bases and 12 bases, in that order; junction bases with no gene match: 14. The germline V gene has CDR1 SEHNR and CDR2 FQNEAQ (reference sequence). The CDR3 is 15 residues long.

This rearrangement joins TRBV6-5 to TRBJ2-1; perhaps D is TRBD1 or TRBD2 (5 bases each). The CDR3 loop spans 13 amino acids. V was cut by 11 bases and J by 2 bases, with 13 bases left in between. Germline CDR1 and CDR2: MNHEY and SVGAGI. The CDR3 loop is CAPPRGPYNEQFF. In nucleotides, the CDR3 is TGTGCCCCCCCCCGGGGACCCTACAATGAGCAGTTCTTC.

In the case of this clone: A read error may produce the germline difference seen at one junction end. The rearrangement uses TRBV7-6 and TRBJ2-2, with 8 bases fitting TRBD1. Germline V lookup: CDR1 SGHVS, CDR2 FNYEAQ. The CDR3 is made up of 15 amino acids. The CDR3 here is CASSSQGENAGELFF. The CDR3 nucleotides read TGTGCCAGCAGCTCACAGGGGGAGAACGCCGGGGAGCTGTTTTTT.

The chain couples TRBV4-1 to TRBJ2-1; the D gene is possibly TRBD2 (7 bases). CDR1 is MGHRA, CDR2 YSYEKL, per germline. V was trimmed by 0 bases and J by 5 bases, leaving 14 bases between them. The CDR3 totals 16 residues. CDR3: CASSQEGGGQDNEQFF. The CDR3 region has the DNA TGCGCCAGCAGCCAAGAGGGCGGGGGCCAAGACAATGAGCAGTTCTTC.

The CDR3: CASSEEGGPREQYF. In nucleotides, the CDR3 is TGTGCCAGCAGTGAAGAGGGGGGGCCTCGGGAGCAGTACTTC. The chain links TRBV6-1 to TRBJ2-7; the D gene is possibly TRBD2 (7 bases). Looked up from germline, CDR1 is MNHNS and CDR2 is SASEGT. The V and J ends lost 1 base and 7 bases respectively, with 14 bases between them. This CDR3 spans 14 amino acids.

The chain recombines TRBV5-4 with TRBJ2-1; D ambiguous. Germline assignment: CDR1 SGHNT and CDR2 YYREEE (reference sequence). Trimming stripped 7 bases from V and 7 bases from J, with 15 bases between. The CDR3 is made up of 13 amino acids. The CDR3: CASHSTAPNEQFF. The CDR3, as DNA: TGTGCCAGCCATTCGACGGCCCCTAATGAGCAGTTCTTC.

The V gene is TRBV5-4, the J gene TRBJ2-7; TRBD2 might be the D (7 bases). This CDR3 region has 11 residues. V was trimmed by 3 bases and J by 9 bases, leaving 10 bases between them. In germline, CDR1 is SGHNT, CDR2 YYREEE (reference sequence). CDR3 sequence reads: CASSSAGAQYF. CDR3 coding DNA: TGTGCCAGCAGCTCGGCGGGGGCGCAGTACTTC.

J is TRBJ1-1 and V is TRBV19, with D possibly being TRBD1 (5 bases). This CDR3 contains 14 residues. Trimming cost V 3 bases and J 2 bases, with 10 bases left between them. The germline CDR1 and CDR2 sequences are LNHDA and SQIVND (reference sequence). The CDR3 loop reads CASSIRDFNTEAFF. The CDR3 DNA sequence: TGTGCCAGTAGTATTCGGGACTTCAACACTGAAGCTTTCTTT.

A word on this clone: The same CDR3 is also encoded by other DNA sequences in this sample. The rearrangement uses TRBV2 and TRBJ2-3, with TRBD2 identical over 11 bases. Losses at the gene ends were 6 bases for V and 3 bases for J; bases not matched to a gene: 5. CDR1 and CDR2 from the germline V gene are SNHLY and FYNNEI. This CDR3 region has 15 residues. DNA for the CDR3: TGTGCCAGCAGAGGACTAGCGGGTGGTACAGATACGCAGTATTTT. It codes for CASRGLAGGTDTQYF.

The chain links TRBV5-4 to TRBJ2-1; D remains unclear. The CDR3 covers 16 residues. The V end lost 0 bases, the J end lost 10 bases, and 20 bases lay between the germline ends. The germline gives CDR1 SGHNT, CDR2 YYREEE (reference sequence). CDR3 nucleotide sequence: TGTGCCAGCAGCTTGGATTCCTACAGCTACAATGAAGAGCAGTTCTTC. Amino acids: CASSLDSYSYNEEQFF.

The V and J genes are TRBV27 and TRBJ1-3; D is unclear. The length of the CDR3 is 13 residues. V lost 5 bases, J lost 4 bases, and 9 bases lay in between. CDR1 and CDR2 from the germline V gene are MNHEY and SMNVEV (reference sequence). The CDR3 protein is CASSDIQGNTIYF. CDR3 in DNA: TGTGCCAGCAGTGACATACAGGGAAACACCATATATTTT.

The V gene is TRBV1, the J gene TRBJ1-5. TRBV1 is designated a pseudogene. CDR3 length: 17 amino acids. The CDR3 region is CTSSPGERVRGNQPQHF. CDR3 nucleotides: TGCACCAGCAGCCCAGGAGAGAGGGTTCGGGGCAATCAGCCCCAGCATTTT.

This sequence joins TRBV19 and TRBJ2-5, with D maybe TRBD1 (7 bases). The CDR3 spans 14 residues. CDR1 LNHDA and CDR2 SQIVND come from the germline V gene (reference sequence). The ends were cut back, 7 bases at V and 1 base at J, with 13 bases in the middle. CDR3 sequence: CASMGGQIQETQYF. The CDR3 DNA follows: TGTGCCAGTATGGGGGGACAGATCCAAGAGACCCAGTACTTC.

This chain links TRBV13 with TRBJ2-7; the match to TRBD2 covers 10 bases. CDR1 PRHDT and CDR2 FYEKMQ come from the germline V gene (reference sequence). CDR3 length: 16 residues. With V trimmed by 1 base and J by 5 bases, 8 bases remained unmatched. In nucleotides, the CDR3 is TGTGCCAGCAGCTTAGAGTTCAGCGGGGGGGATCACGAGCAGTACTTC. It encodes CASSLEFSGGDHEQYF.

CDR3 coding DNA: TGTGCCAGCAGTTTATGGGCCGTGGGTAACACCGGGGAGCTGTTTTTT. Translation gives CASSLWAVGNTGELFF. V gene TRBV27 combines with J gene TRBJ2-2; D call uncertain. The CDR3 is 16 residues long. CDR1 and CDR2 (germline): MNHEY, SMNVEV (reference sequence). Trimming left V 1 base short and J 2 bases short, with 11 bases between.

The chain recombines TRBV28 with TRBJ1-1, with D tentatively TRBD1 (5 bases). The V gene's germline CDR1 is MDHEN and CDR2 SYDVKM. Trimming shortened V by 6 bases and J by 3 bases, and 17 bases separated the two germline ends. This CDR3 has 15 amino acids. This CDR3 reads CASRNEEGWDTEAFF. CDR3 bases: TGTGCCAGCAGAAACGAAGAGGGGTGGGACACTGAAGCTTTCTTT.

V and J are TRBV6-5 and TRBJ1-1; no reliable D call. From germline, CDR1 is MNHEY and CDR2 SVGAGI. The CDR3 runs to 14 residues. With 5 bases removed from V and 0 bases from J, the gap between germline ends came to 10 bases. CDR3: CASSPTVLNTEAFF. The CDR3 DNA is TGTGCCAGCAGTCCAACAGTCCTGAACACTGAAGCTTTCTTT.

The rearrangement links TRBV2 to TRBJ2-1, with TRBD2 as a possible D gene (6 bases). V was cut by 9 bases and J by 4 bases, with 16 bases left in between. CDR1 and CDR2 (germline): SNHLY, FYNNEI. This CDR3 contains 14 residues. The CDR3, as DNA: TGTGCCAGGGAGAGCGGGCCGCCTTACAATGAGCAGTTCTTC. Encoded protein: CARESGPPYNEQFF.

This chain's CDR3 is CSVESGLGTGELFF. The CDR3 nucleotides read TGCAGCGTTGAGTCGGGGCTCGGCACCGGGGAGCTGTTTTTT. The genes are TRBV29-1 and TRBJ2-2; D may match TRBD1 or TRBD2 (5 bases each). Germline V gives CDR1 SQVTM, CDR2 ANQGSEA. Trimming stripped 3 bases from V and 4 bases from J, with 12 bases between. This CDR3 spans 14 amino acids.